This T cell receptor beta chain was observed in a study of T cells after yellow fever vaccination. The CDR3 loop spans 12 amino acids. CDR1 and CDR2 (germline): SQVTM, ANQGSEA. Losses at the gene ends were 3 bases for V and 5 bases for J; bases not matched to a gene: 4. Findings and limits, study-wide: The secondary response showed a weaker magnitude and a faster peak, day 5 versus 15. Post-booster samples contained most primary-vaccination clones (approximately 96% CD4, around 88% CD8).

This clonotype was seen ten or more times. Its specificity is unknown. TCRdb passed the 5' RACE reads through MiXCR, listing each CDR3 protein once. The sample consists of around 320,000 distinct CDR3 sequences, approximately 8% of them appearing once. This clonotype was sampled from a man between 18 and 29 years old who received the YFV17D yellow fever vaccine. V usage is TRBV29-1 and J usage is TRBJ2-7, with 7 bases aligning to TRBD2. This material consisted of CD4+ T cells sorted from PBMCs, taken 5 days after the yellow fever booster vaccination. CDR3 loop: CSVDRAGDEQYF. For the CDR3, the DNA is TGCAGCGTTGATCGGGCGGGGGACGAGCAGTACTTC.